This T cell receptor (beta chain) comes out of a study of OX40 agonist ivuxolimab in advanced cancers. Background on the whole study: Ivuxolimab was an agonistic, fully human IgG2 monoclonal antibody directed against OX40 (CD134), a costimulatory receptor. Of the roughly 52 dose-escalation patients, hepatocellular carcinoma was present in roughly 19, melanoma in some 15, renal cell carcinoma in 9 and head and neck cancer in 9. The paper describes the monotherapy dose-escalation part (N of about 47 patients) of the phase I trial of ivuxolimab. Intravenous ivuxolimab was administered to patients every 2 weeks at six dose levels: 0.01, 0.1, 0.3, 1.5, 3 and 10 mg/kg. The point of sequencing TCRbeta in the periphery was to test whether ivuxolimab changed TCR sequence diversity and drove clonal T-cell expansion. The dose-escalation cohort was roughly 83% male with a mean age of approximately 60 years, ranging from roughly 20 to 85. Prior anti-PD-1, anti-PD-L1 or anti-CTLA-4 therapy was permitted, and 35% to 40% of dose-escalation patients had received checkpoint inhibitors. Partial responses occurred in three dose-escalation patients, of whom one had hepatocellular carcinoma and two had cutaneous melanoma.

Details on this clone: It lacks a known antigen. Base qualities are not recorded, but no much larger clone differs from it by a single base.

The paper's findings and limits, for the study overall: After ivuxolimab, expanded clones were on average more numerous among CD8+ T cells than among CD4+ T cells. Low levels of normalized T-cell clonal expansion were also seen in some nonresponding patients. Antigen specificity was not determined for the clonally expanded peripheral T cells. Partial responders in the 0.1-3.0 mg/kg groups had among the lowest normalized peripheral clonal expansion, especially among CD8+ T cells. At doses of 0.1 to 3.0 mg/kg, clonal expansion of both CD4+ and CD8+ T cells in blood was seen between baseline and week 6.

Patients with autoimmune disease history or receiving systemic immunosuppression were excluded from the trial. Peripheral blood for TCR sequencing was collected from all dose cohorts at baseline, on cycle 4 day 1, and on cycle 7 day 1. Samples were obtained from an open-label, multicenter, first-in-human phase I dose-escalation trial of ivuxolimab. Adults with locally advanced or metastatic melanoma, renal cell, hepatocellular, or head and neck squamous cell carcinoma were enrolled in the trial. Before TCR sequencing, CD4+ T cells and CD8+ T cells from peripheral blood were sorted into separate populations. Genomic DNA was isolated from the sorted cells so that the TCRbeta CDR3 region could be sequenced. TCRbeta CDR3 regions were sequenced using the immunoSEQ Assay. The clones in this table, taken by TCRdb from immuneACCESS, are in-frame only. Not every clone is retained; where verified, under half of the shortfall comes from an unresolved V gene, and the cause of the rest is unknown. The sample table lists about 49,000 clones, more than 85% of them with a count of one. About 54% of the sample is held by the ten biggest clonotypes.

V is pruned by 4 bases and J by 5 bases, leaving 12 bases of the junction without a gene match. Based on the germline V gene, the CDR1 and CDR2 sequences are SGDLS and YYNGEE. The CDR3 has 17 amino acids, counting the end cysteine and phenylalanine. The only DNA kept is the CDR3, 51 bases in frame from the first base. The TCR sequence derives from an adult with an advanced solid tumor such as melanoma, head and neck, liver or kidney cancer. Recombination connected TRBV9 to TRBJ1-2; 12 of the junction bases match TRBD1. The sequences come from CD4+ or CD8+ T cells sorted from blood, collected in a trial of the OX40 agonist ivuxolimab. The CDR3 protein: CASSPPPGQGAFYGYTF. The DNA is as follows: TGTGCCAGCAGCCCGCCACCGGGACAGGGGGCTTTTTATGGCTACACCTTC.